This T cell receptor beta chain was profiled in a study of CD8 T cells in ankylosing spondylitis. Points from the study as a whole: Matched ankylosing spondylitis synovial fluid reportedly contained a significantly enriched population of disease-linked clones. Disease-linked clones proved CD8+ and comparatively uncommon in peripheral blood. Typical of ankylosing spondylitis blood, it appeared, was a TCR beta motif of eight highly homologous variants.

Trimming removed 6 bases from V and 4 bases from J, with 9 bases in between. CDR1 MDHEN and CDR2 SYDVKM come from the germline V gene. CDR3 length equals 13 residues. Quantitative molecular-barcoded 5'-RACE generated the TCR beta libraries. TCRdb processed the 5' RACE reads anew with MiXCR; each CDR3 protein has one entry. The data hold roughly 400,000 distinct CDR3 sequences, with approximately 20% observed a single time. A remark on this clonotype: Its antigen is not known.

Sequenced sample: blood, either unsorted or a sorted T cell fraction (not recorded which). This receptor was obtained from a male donor with ankylosing spondylitis. The chain links TRBV28 to TRBJ1-4; D ambiguous. The DNA for the CDR3 is TGTGCCAGCAGAGGGCCCAATAATGAAAAACTGTTTTTT. Protein: CASRGPNNEKLFF. Using reference TRBV28 and TRBJ1-4 for the parts outside the CDR3, the full variable domain is DVKVTQSSRYLVKRTGEKVFLECVQDMDHENMFWYRQDPGLGLRLIYFSYDVKMKEKGDIPEGYSVSREKKERFSLILESASTNQTSMYLCASRGPNNEKLFFGSGTQLSVL.